The 15 T cell receptor beta chains below were found in one sample sequenced in a study of blood T cell repertoires in COVID-19 (dated by TCRdb to 2020 to 2022). The library was generated by the immunoSEQ multiplex PCR assay. TCRdb limited this immuneACCESS table to in-frame rearrangements with V and J called. A share of clones is missing; checked studies link under half to unresolved V genes, and the rest is unexplained. In all, the sample holds roughly 120,000 clones, and about 85% of those were seen once. The ten largest clonotypes hold roughly 3.5% of the sample. Sequenced sample: peripheral blood. These receptors came from a man aged 40-55 years with acute or convalescent COVID-19.

The rearrangement links TRBV29-1 to TRBJ1-1, with D unresolved. Germline V gives CDR1 SQVTM, CDR2 ANQGSEA. The germline V and J ends were trimmed by 6 bases and 1 base, with 12 bases remaining between them. This CDR3 spans 13 amino acids. DNA for the CDR3: TGCAGCGTCTCTGAGCCCTCGAACACTGAAGCTTTCTTT. Amino acids: CSVSEPSNTEAFF.

CDR3 residues: CATSTRLAGPGELFF. The CDR3 nucleotides read TGTGCCACCAGCACCCGACTAGCGGGGCCCGGGGAGCTGTTTTTT. This chain joins TRBV15 and TRBJ2-2, with 11 bases fitting TRBD2. The ends lost 4 bases at V and 6 bases at J; junction bases unmatched: 4. This CDR3 is 15 amino acids long. Germline CDR1 LNHNV, CDR2 YYDKDF (reference sequence). The complete variable domain, with remaining parts taken from reference TRBV15 and TRBJ2-2, reads DAMVIQNPRYQVTQFGKPVTLSCSQTLNHNVMYWYQQKSSQAPKLLFHYYDKDFNNEADTPDNFQSRRPNTSFCFLDIRSPGLGDTAMYLCATSTRLAGPGELFFGEGSRLTVL.

This clone has just one count. The V gene is TRBV2, the J gene TRBJ2-3, with 14 positions matching TRBD2. The V gene end was trimmed by 5 bases and the J gene end by 5 bases; junction bases not matched to a gene: 9. CDR3 length: 17 amino acids. From germline, CDR1 is SNHLY and CDR2 FYNNEI. CDR3 sequence: CASSQTSGGARVDTQYF. The CDR3 DNA reads as TGTGCCAGCAGTCAGACTAGCGGGGGGGCAAGGGTAGATACGCAGTATTTT.

This chain connects TRBV19 to TRBJ2-7; 7 nucleotides match TRBD1. This CDR3 region has 17 residues. Germline loops: CDR1 LNHDA, CDR2 SQIVND (reference sequence). The trim removed 3 bases at V and 2 bases at J, leaving 13 bases unmatched. The CDR3: CASSMFGLRDSTYEQYF. CDR3 in DNA: TGTGCCAGTAGTATGTTTGGTCTGAGGGACAGCACCTACGAGCAGTACTTC.

This clone was seen once. The chain couples TRBV5-1 to TRBJ2-7, with 7 bases identical to TRBD1. The V and J ends lost 7 bases and 1 base, in that order; junction bases with no gene match: 8. The CDR3 totals 14 residues. CDR1 and CDR2 from the germline V gene are SGHRS and YFSETQ. The CDR3 DNA reads as TGCGCCAGCGGCAGGGGGAGAGGGTCCTACGAGCAGTACTTC. Translating it yields CASGRGRGSYEQYF.

The chain carries TRBV5-1 and TRBJ1-1; D is possibly TRBD1 (5 bases). Between the trimmed V and J ends, which lost 0 bases and 0 bases, there was a span of 12 bases. This CDR3 region has 16 residues. Germline V gene data show CDR1 as SGHRS and CDR2 as YFSETQ. CDR3 loop: CASSLARAGLNTEAFF. CDR3 in DNA: TGCGCCAGCAGCTTGGCCAGGGCAGGGCTGAACACTGAAGCTTTCTTT.

This chain joins TRBV20-1 and TRBJ1-1; tentative D call: TRBD1 (6 bases). This CDR3 is 14 amino acids long. Trimming removed 3 bases from V and 1 base from J, with 12 bases in between. Germline V CDR1 and CDR2: DFQATT, SNEGSKA (reference sequence). CDR3 sequence: CSASRGTSNTEAFF. The CDR3 bases are TGCAGTGCTAGTAGGGGGACCTCGAACACTGAAGCTTTCTTT.

This chain links TRBV7-3 with TRBJ2-1; 7 bases fit TRBD1. Germline-derived CDR1 and CDR2 are SGHTA and FQGTGA. The junction had 2 bases not matched to a gene; V was cut back by 2 bases and J by 4 bases. The CDR3 contains 14 residues. Written as DNA, the CDR3 is TGTGCCAGCAGCTTACAGGGGGTATACAATGAGCAGTTCTTC. It encodes CASSLQGVYNEQFF.

V is TRBV13 and J is TRBJ2-1, with 7 bases that match TRBD1. The CDR3 runs 15 residues. The germline V gene encodes CDR1 PRHDT and CDR2 FYEKMQ (reference sequence). Germline trimming cut 0 bases from V and 4 bases from J; bases unmatched to any gene: 3. The CDR3 spells CASSLGRGIYNEQFF. The CDR3, as DNA: TGTGCCAGCAGCTTAGGCAGGGGGATTTACAATGAGCAGTTCTTC. Looking up the rest from reference TRBV13 and TRBJ2-1 gives the full variable domain: AAGVIQSPRHLIKEKRETATLKCYPIPRHDTVYWYQQGPGQDPQFLISFYEKMQSDKGSIPDRFSAQQFSDYHSELNMSSLELGDSALYFCASSLGRGIYNEQFFGPGTRLTVL.

The count of this clone is one. The chain has TRBV21-1 and TRBJ2-2; the table names TRBD2, a call not compared with the DNA. TRBV21-1 represents a pseudogene. This CDR3 comprises 16 residues. CDR3 nucleotides: TGTGCCAGCAGCAAAGTAAAGGGGGGGACCACCGGGGAGCTGTTTTTT. Amino acids: CASSKVKGGTTGELFF.

The chain links TRBV4-3 to TRBJ1-1, with a possible D match to TRBD1 (6 bases). The CDR3 contains 14 residues. V shed 1 base and J shed 6 bases, with 12 bases lying between them. Germline lookup yields CDR1 LGHNA and CDR2 YSLEER. CDR3 residues: CASSQGRQAPEAFF. CDR3 nucleotide sequence: TGCGCCAGCAGCCAAGGGAGACAGGCTCCTGAAGCTTTCTTT.

The chain combines TRBV7-2 with TRBJ2-2; D uncertain. V lost 6 bases and J 6 bases, leaving 14 bases between the germline ends. Germline assignment: CDR1 SGHTA and CDR2 FQGNSA. The CDR3 totals 14 residues. CDR3 sequence: CASRYKSSSGELFF. CDR3 nucleotide sequence: TGTGCCAGCAGATATAAGTCGAGTTCCGGGGAGCTGTTTTTT. Full variable domain (outside the CDR3, taken from reference TRBV7-2 and TRBJ2-2): GAGVSQSPSNKVTEKGKDVELRCDPISGHTALYWYRQSLGQGLEFLIYFQGNSAPDKSGLPSDRFSAERTGGSVSTLTIQRTQQEDSAVYLCASRYKSSSGELFFGEGSRLTVL.

V and J are TRBV30 and TRBJ1-5; no clear D gene. Germline CDR1 and CDR2: GTSNPN and SVGIG (reference sequence). This CDR3 region has 13 residues. The V and J ends lost 0 bases and 7 bases respectively, with 10 bases between them. The CDR3 reads CAWSVGEIQPQHF. The CDR3 DNA follows: TGTGCCTGGAGTGTCGGGGAGATCCAGCCCCAGCATTTT.

In its sample, this clone was seen once. The chain couples TRBV30 to TRBJ2-2; 7 nucleotides align to TRBD2. The V gene end was trimmed by 7 bases and the J gene end by 3 bases; junction bases not matched to a gene: 14. There are 16 residues in the CDR3. The germline CDR1 and CDR2 sequences are GTSNPN and SVGIG (reference sequence). The CDR3 sequence is CASSGVAGVHTGELFF. CDR3 sequence (DNA): TGTGCCTCCTCGGGAGTGGCGGGGGTCCACACCGGGGAGCTGTTTTTT.

V usage is TRBV11-3 and J usage is TRBJ2-5; the match to TRBD1 covers 10 bases. Germline V gene lookup returns CDR1 SGHNT and CDR2 YENEEA. The CDR3 extends over 14 amino acids. Trimming at V came to 6 bases and at J to 3 bases, leaving 4 bases not matched to a gene. DNA for the CDR3: TGTGCCAGCAGGCGCGGGACAGGGGAAGAGACCCAGTACTTC. Protein: CASRRGTGEETQYF. The complete variable domain, with remaining parts taken from reference TRBV11-3 and TRBJ2-5, reads EAGVVQSPRYKIIEKKQPVAFWCNPISGHNTLYWYLQNLGQGPELLIRYENEEAVDDSQLPKDRFSAERLKGVDSTLKIQPAELGDSAVYLCASRRGTGEETQYFGPGTRLLVL.